This TCR beta chain was found in a study of blood T cell repertoires in COVID-19. Study details: Collection of acute and convalescent COVID-19 samples took place in the United States, Italy and Spain.

The CDR3 totals 14 residues. V lost 0 bases to trimming and J lost 7 bases, with 10 bases between them. The germline CDR1 and CDR2 sequences are MRHNA and SNTAGT. Seattle enrolled patients during active infection and tracked them longitudinally. Source study methods: Amplification of reference gene primers provided the estimated nucleated cell counts. Clones were read by immunoSEQ multiplex PCR, and TCRdb kept only the in-frame ones, dropping some. V and J calls and clone size come straight from that table; D and trimming were deduced from the DNA. The table has nearly 300,000 clones, approximately 88% seen once.

This TCR was recovered from a human donor with COVID-19, enrolled during active disease. The donor label of this sample is uncertain. The sample consisted of peripheral blood. This sequence joins TRBV6-4 and TRBJ2-1; D gene ambiguous. CDR3 amino acids: CASSDSSSFNEQFF. The CDR3 DNA is TGTGCCAGCAGTGACTCCTCGTCGTTTAATGAGCAGTTCTTC.